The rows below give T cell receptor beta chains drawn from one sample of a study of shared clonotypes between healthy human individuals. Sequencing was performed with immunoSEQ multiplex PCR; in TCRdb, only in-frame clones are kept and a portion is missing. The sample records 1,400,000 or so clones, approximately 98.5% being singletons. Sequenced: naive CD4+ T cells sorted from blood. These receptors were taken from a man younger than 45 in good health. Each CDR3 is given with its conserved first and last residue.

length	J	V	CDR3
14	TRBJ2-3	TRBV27	CASRSSGRLDTQYF
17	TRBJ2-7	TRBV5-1	CASSPRHDRGRSYEQYF
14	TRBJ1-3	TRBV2	CASSSRASGNTIYF
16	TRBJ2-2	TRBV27	CASSLLGQKAAGELFF
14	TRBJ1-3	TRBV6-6	CASSPASSGNTIYF
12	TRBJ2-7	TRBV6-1	CASKTGAGEQYF
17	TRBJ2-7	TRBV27	CASRPQSRWRVAYEQYF
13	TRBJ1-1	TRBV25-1	CASSEPNMDEAFF
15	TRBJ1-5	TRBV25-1	CASKLQGRNNQPQHF
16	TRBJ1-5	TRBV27	CASSHQFGARNQPQHF
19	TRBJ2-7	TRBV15	CATSRDEGGAAIESYEQYF
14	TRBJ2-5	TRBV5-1	CASSSLDRQETQYF
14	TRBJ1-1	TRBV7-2	CASSLSRMNTEAFF
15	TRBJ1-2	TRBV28	CASSGPTVEDDGYTF
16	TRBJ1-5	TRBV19	CASSIGGSVLLKPQHF